This record concerns one T cell receptor (beta chain) sequence. This CDR3 is 15 amino acids long. V was pared by 0 bases and J by 9 bases, with 7 bases of the junction left unmatched. The germline CDR1 and CDR2 sequences are SGHRS and YFSETQ. This entry is derived from a study of cytomegalovirus exposure and HLA in healthy donors. The PCR employed 60 Vbeta primers together with 13 Jbeta primers. Libraries were prepared by immunoSEQ multiplex PCR; TCRdb keeps only in-frame clonotypes and omits some of them. The sample carries about 130,000 clones, about 78% recorded once. The origin of this receptor is a human donor in good health. Sequenced input: PBMCs. V is TRBV5-1 and J is TRBJ2-1; TRBD2 matches at 9 bases. The DNA for the CDR3 is TGCGCCAGCAGCTTGGCGGCGGGGGGGCCGGGTGAGCAGTTCTTC. Its translation is CASSLAAGGPGEQFF.